Listed below are T cell receptor beta chains from one sample, sequenced in a study of T cell responses to AZD1222 COVID-19 vaccine. Method: immunoSEQ multiplex PCR; TCRdb's copy keeps in-frame clones and lacks some. Seen here are 100,000 to 150,000 clones, about 90% observed once, and the top ten hold about 4%. Sequenced material: peripheral blood, taken on day 0 of MenACWY control vaccination. The receptor set was obtained from an adult in good health. The CDR3 runs from the conserved cysteine through the conserved F or W. Each record gives: clone size, V gene, J gene, D gene, CDR3 protein, CDR3 DNA. D genes are given only for firm matches. Clone size, where shown, is once, few, many, or a class for clones that have expanded.

abundance: -; v_gene: TRBV28; j_gene: TRBJ1-6; d_gene: TRBD1; CDR3aa: CASPPSQGDRSPLHF; CDR3nt: TGTGCCAGTCCGCCCTCACAGGGGGACCGTTCACCCCTCCACTTT
abundance: -; v_gene: TRBV6-5; j_gene: TRBJ2-7; d_gene: TRBD2; CDR3aa: CASRVTSGGPDEQYF; CDR3nt: TGTGCCAGCAGGGTTACTAGCGGTGGGCCAGACGAGCAGTACTTC
abundance: -; v_gene: TRBV27; j_gene: TRBJ2-1; d_gene: TRBD2; CDR3aa: CASSFSASGREFARNEQFF; CDR3nt: TGTGCCAGCAGTTTTTCTGCTAGCGGGAGGGAATTTGCGCGCAATGAGCAGTTCTTC
abundance: -; v_gene: TRBV15; j_gene: TRBJ2-1; d_gene: TRBD2; CDR3aa: CATSRDSGVYNEQFF; CDR3nt: TGTGCCACCAGCAGAGATAGCGGGGTTTACAATGAGCAGTTCTTC
abundance: -; v_gene: TRBV5-4; j_gene: TRBJ1-1; d_gene: TRBD1; CDR3aa: CASSEGQRNTEAFF; CDR3nt: TGTGCCAGCAGCGAGGGACAGCGCAACACTGAAGCTTTCTTT
abundance: -; v_gene: TRBV10-1; j_gene: TRBJ2-5; d_gene: -; CDR3aa: CASSESSGIGETQYF; CDR3nt: TGCGCCAGCAGTGAGTCCTCAGGGATAGGGGAGACCCAGTACTTC
abundance: once; v_gene: TRBV18; j_gene: TRBJ2-2; d_gene: TRBD2; CDR3aa: CASSQGLAGTGELFF; CDR3nt: TGTGCCAGCTCACAAGGACTAGCGGGAACCGGGGAGCTGTTTTTT
abundance: -; v_gene: TRBV5-1; j_gene: TRBJ2-7; d_gene: -; CDR3aa: CASSAGPDSYEQYF; CDR3nt: TGCGCCAGCAGCGCGGGACCCGACTCCTACGAGCAGTACTTC
abundance: -; v_gene: TRBV3-1/TRBV3-2; j_gene: TRBJ1-2; d_gene: -; CDR3aa: CASSPPGPDDFNYGYTF; CDR3nt: TGTGCCAGCAGCCCCCCGGGGCCTGACGATTTTAACTATGGCTACACCTTC
abundance: -; v_gene: TRBV7-2; j_gene: TRBJ2-2; d_gene: -; CDR3aa: CASSLDASVGELFF; CDR3nt: TGTGCCAGCAGCTTAGACGCTAGCGTCGGGGAGCTGTTTTTT
abundance: -; v_gene: TRBV7-2; j_gene: TRBJ1-1; d_gene: -; CDR3aa: CASSLEWREGTEAFF; CDR3nt: TGTGCCAGCAGCTTAGAGTGGAGGGAGGGGACTGAAGCTTTCTTT
abundance: -; v_gene: TRBV28; j_gene: TRBJ1-6; d_gene: -; CDR3aa: CASSSQALGNSPLHF; CDR3nt: TGTGCCAGCAGCTCCCAGGCCCTCGGGAATTCACCCCTCCACTTT
abundance: -; v_gene: TRBV10-3; j_gene: TRBJ2-7; d_gene: -; CDR3aa: CAISEAYEQYF; CDR3nt: TGTGCCATCAGTGAGGCTTACGAGCAGTACTTC
abundance: -; v_gene: TRBV7-2; j_gene: TRBJ2-7; d_gene: TRBD1; CDR3aa: CASRVPGQGHEQYF; CDR3nt: TGTGCCAGCAGGGTACCAGGACAGGGTCACGAGCAGTACTTC
abundance: -; v_gene: TRBV3-1/TRBV3-2; j_gene: TRBJ2-7; d_gene: TRBD2; CDR3aa: CASSQDPREVRQYF; CDR3nt: TGTGCCAGCAGCCAAGATCCCCGGGAGGTCCGGCAGTACTTC
abundance: -; v_gene: TRBV28; j_gene: TRBJ1-5; d_gene: TRBD1; CDR3aa: CASSLAGTGNQPQHF; CDR3nt: TGTGCCAGCAGTTTAGCCGGGACAGGGAATCAGCCCCAGCATTTT
abundance: -; v_gene: TRBV2; j_gene: TRBJ1-2; d_gene: -; CDR3aa: CASRWLTPGSSGYTF; CDR3nt: TGTGCCAGCAGATGGTTGACCCCAGGCTCCTCCGGCTACACCTTC
abundance: -; v_gene: TRBV9; j_gene: TRBJ2-1; d_gene: TRBD2; CDR3aa: CASSALAGMSDEQFF; CDR3nt: TGTGCCAGCAGCGCCCTAGCGGGGATGAGCGATGAGCAGTTCTTC
abundance: -; v_gene: TRBV2; j_gene: TRBJ1-6; d_gene: TRBD1; CDR3aa: CASNPEAGGNSPLHF; CDR3nt: TGTGCCAGCAACCCAGAGGCAGGGGGCAATTCACCCCTCCACTTT
abundance: few; v_gene: TRBV7-9; j_gene: TRBJ2-7; d_gene: TRBD2; CDR3aa: CASSLVGLAYEQYF; CDR3nt: TGTGCCAGCAGCTTAGTGGGACTAGCCTACGAGCAGTACTTC
abundance: -; v_gene: TRBV2; j_gene: TRBJ2-1; d_gene: -; CDR3aa: CASSEHRSRGEQFF; CDR3nt: TGTGCCAGCAGTGAACATAGATCCCGGGGTGAGCAGTTCTTC
abundance: -; v_gene: TRBV7-2; j_gene: TRBJ1-2; d_gene: -; CDR3aa: CASSLGGASYGYTF; CDR3nt: TGTGCCAGCAGCTTAGGTGGGGCAAGCTATGGCTACACCTTC
abundance: -; v_gene: TRBV5-1; j_gene: TRBJ2-3; d_gene: -; CDR3aa: CASSPSLRGGTDTQYF; CDR3nt: TGCGCCAGCAGCCCTAGCCTCCGGGGCGGCACAGATACGCAGTATTTT
abundance: -; v_gene: TRBV2; j_gene: TRBJ2-5; d_gene: TRBD1; CDR3aa: CASSHGTGVQETQYF; CDR3nt: TGTGCCAGCAGCCACGGGACAGGGGTTCAAGAGACCCAGTACTTC
abundance: once; v_gene: TRBV13; j_gene: TRBJ2-7; d_gene: TRBD2; CDR3aa: CASSGTSGRAFPGEQYF; CDR3nt: TGTGCCAGCAGCGGGACTAGCGGGAGGGCCTTCCCGGGGGAGCAGTACTTC
abundance: -; v_gene: TRBV11-2; j_gene: TRBJ2-1; d_gene: -; CDR3aa: CASSLDGRGNEQFF; CDR3nt: TGTGCCAGCAGCTTAGATGGGCGGGGAAATGAGCAGTTCTTC